Following are 27 T cell receptor beta chains from one sample sequenced in a study of CD8 T cells in ankylosing spondylitis. The study's findings and limits: Seemingly distinctive of ankylosing spondylitis blood was a TCR beta motif formed by eight highly homologous variants.

Each CDR3 protein gets one entry after TCRdb re-called the 5' RACE reads with MiXCR. This table holds about 800,000 distinct CDR3 sequences, about an eighth found once. These receptors are not linked to any known antigen. Sequencing was carried out using blood, either unsorted or a sorted T cell fraction (not recorded which). These receptors were collected from a male donor with ankylosing spondylitis.

This chain links TRBV11-1 with TRBJ1-1; unclear D gene. Germline lookup yields CDR1 SGHAT and CDR2 FQDESV (reference sequence). This CDR3 spans 13 amino acids. Trimming removed 7 bases at V and 5 bases at J, with 14 bases between. CDR3 sequence: CASTLNTETEAFF. The CDR3 DNA sequence: TGTGCCAGCACCCTTAATACGGAAACTGAAGCTTTCTTT.

This clonotype has only a few counts. The V and J genes are TRBV6-5 and TRBJ1-2; D possibly corresponds to TRBD1 (5 bases). V was clipped by 8 bases and J by 10 bases, with 23 bases between them. There are 14 residues in the CDR3. Germline-derived CDR1 and CDR2 are MNHEY and SVGAGI. The CDR3 loop reads CASGYRSRNDAYTF. The CDR3 nucleotides are TGTGCCAGCGGATACAGGAGTAGGAACGACGCCTACACCTTC.

Notes on this clonotype: The junction departs from germline at one end; a sequencing error may be responsible. J is TRBJ2-1 and V is TRBV10-2, with D perhaps matching TRBD2 (6 bases). CDR1 is WSHSY and CDR2 is SAAADI in the germline V gene. The CDR3 is 14 residues long. The CDR3: CASRRTISDNEQFF. For the CDR3, the DNA is TGCGCCAGCAGAAGGACTATCTCCGACAATGAGCAGTTCTTC.

The chain combines TRBV7-2 with TRBJ2-7; 10 bases fit TRBD2. Germline V gene lookup returns CDR1 SGHTA and CDR2 FQGNSA. V was clipped by 6 bases and J by 0 bases; unmatched bases: 5. CDR3 length equals 15 residues. CDR3 sequence (DNA): TGTGCCAGCAGAAGAGCGGGAGGGCGCTCCTACGAGCAGTACTTC. Residues: CASRRAGGRSYEQYF.

Only a few counts were recorded for this clonotype. This sequence joins TRBV11-2 and TRBJ2-3; D is unresolved. V lost 3 bases and J lost 7, with 8 bases in between. Germline V gene lookup returns CDR1 SGHAT and CDR2 FQNNGV. CDR3 length equals 12 residues. The CDR3 DNA follows: TGTGCCAGCAGCTTCACGAGTAATACGCAGTATTTT. Residues: CASSFTSNTQYF.

J is TRBJ2-1 and V is TRBV5-1; D unclear. Germline CDR1 reads SGHRS; CDR2 reads YFSETQ. The CDR3 sequence is 14 residues long. V lost 8 bases and J lost 8, with 20 bases in between. The CDR3 protein is CASRWMGMVDEQFF. Here the CDR3 DNA reads TGCGCCAGTAGGTGGATGGGCATGGTGGATGAGCAGTTCTTC.

The chain links TRBV7-9 to TRBJ2-1; perhaps D is TRBD1 or TRBD2 (5 bases each). V was trimmed by 4 bases and J by 0 bases, leaving 16 bases between them. This CDR3 contains 17 residues. In germline, CDR1 is SEHNR, CDR2 FQNEAQ (reference sequence). The CDR3 nucleotides read TGTGCCAGCAGCTCTATCTCCGGGGCGAGCTCCTACAATGAGCAGTTCTTC. Its protein is CASSSISGASSYNEQFF.

The V call is TRBV7-6, the J call TRBJ2-7, with D possibly TRBD1 on 6 matching bases. CDR3 length: 13 amino acids. Germline loops: CDR1 SGHVS, CDR2 FNYEAQ. V was clipped by 3 bases and J by 7 bases, with 13 bases between them. The CDR3 DNA sequence: TGTGCCAGCAGCTTTTACAGGGATGGGGAGCAGTACTTC. This gives the protein CASSFYRDGEQYF.

The rearrangement links TRBV29-1 to TRBJ2-3, with 8 nucleotides matching TRBD1. V lost 3 bases and J lost 7; bases outside the gene matches: 9. The CDR3 consists of 14 residues. Germline values: CDR1 SQVTM, CDR2 ANQGSEA. The CDR3 reads CSVDDRGFVNTQYF. The CDR3 coding sequence is TGCAGCGTTGATGACAGGGGATTTGTGAATACGCAGTATTTT.

This clonotype was counted many times. J is TRBJ2-3 and V is TRBV20-1; D is unclear. The ends were cut back, 3 bases at V and 5 bases at J, with 12 bases in the middle. Germline CDR1 DFQATT, CDR2 SNEGSKA (reference sequence). The CDR3 totals 13 residues. CDR3 sequence reads: CSASRSRRDTQYF. The CDR3 region has the DNA TGCAGTGCTAGCCGGTCCCGGAGAGATACGCAGTATTTT.

In this sample, this clonotype turned up a few times. A read error may be the cause here, since a much bigger clone is one base away. The chain uses TRBV6-1 and TRBJ1-3, with D possibly matching TRBD1 (6 bases). V was shortened by 6 bases and J by 8 bases, with 17 bases between the two germline ends. The CDR3 has 14 residues. Looked up from germline, CDR1 is MNHNS and CDR2 is SASEGT. The CDR3 protein is CASRPAGWTDTIYF. The CDR3 bases are TGTGCCAGCAGGCCCGCAGGGTGGACAGACACCATATATTTT.

This clonotype has a count of ten or more. The V and J genes are TRBV10-3 and TRBJ2-7; 7 positions agree with TRBD2. Per germline, CDR1 ENHRY and CDR2 SYGVKD. This CDR3 is 14 amino acids long. The trim removed 6 bases at V and 7 bases at J, leaving 12 bases unmatched. CDR3 coding DNA: TGTGCCATCAGGAGGACTAGTGTGACTTTAGAGCAGTACTTC. Translating it yields CAIRRTSVTLEQYF.

The rearrangement uses TRBV5-1 and TRBJ2-1; no definite D call. Trimming removed 2 bases at V and 2 bases at J, with 5 bases between. Germline loops: CDR1 SGHRS, CDR2 YFSETQ. This CDR3 contains 13 residues. The CDR3 region is CASSLPPYNEQFF. For the CDR3, the DNA is TGCGCCAGCAGCTTACCCCCCTACAATGAGCAGTTCTTC. Full variable domain (missing parts from reference TRBV5-1 and TRBJ2-1): KAGVTQTPRYLIKTRGQQVTLSCSPISGHRSVSWYQQTPGQGLQFLFEYFSETQRNKGNFPGRFSGRQFSNSRSEMNVSTLELGDSALYLCASSLPPYNEQFFGPGTRLTVL.

This chain connects TRBV4-3 to TRBJ1-5; D remains unclear. The CDR3 is 17 amino acids. The V and J ends lost 5 bases and 2 bases respectively, with 19 bases between them. The germline V gene encodes CDR1 LGHNA and CDR2 YSLEER. CDR3: CASSKGGPVYGNQPQHF. The DNA for the CDR3 is TGCGCCAGCAGCAAAGGTGGGCCCGTCTACGGCAATCAGCCCCAGCATTTT.

This clonotype was seen repeatedly, ten times or more. V is TRBV6-5 and J is TRBJ2-7; D may be TRBD1 or TRBD2 (5 bases each). The germline V gene encodes CDR1 MNHEY and CDR2 SVGAGI. V gave up 9 bases and J gave up 1 base, with 22 bases separating them. This CDR3 is 16 amino acids long. The CDR3 region is CASQLSGDDLSYEQYF. The DNA of the CDR3 is TGTGCCAGTCAGTTAAGTGGGGACGACCTATCCTACGAGCAGTACTTC.

The chain uses TRBV5-1 and TRBJ2-5; a possible D gene is TRBD1 (5 bases). Germline CDR1 reads SGHRS; CDR2 reads YFSETQ. CDR3 length: 15 residues. V gave up 0 bases and J gave up 4 bases, with 13 bases separating them. The CDR3 DNA follows: TGCGCCAGCAGCTTGGTCGGACAAAAGGGAGAGACCCAGTACTTC. The encoded protein is CASSLVGQKGETQYF.

This clonotype was detected only a few times. V gene TRBV28 combines with J gene TRBJ1-5, with TRBD1 matching 7 bases. Trimming removed 4 bases from V and 7 bases from J; junction bases left unmatched: 7. CDR3 length: 14 amino acids. Germline V lookup: CDR1 MDHEN, CDR2 SYDVKM. The CDR3 loop is CASSYPDRRQPQHF. In DNA form, the CDR3 reads TGTGCCAGCAGTTATCCGGACAGGAGGCAGCCCCAGCATTTT.

This clonotype was detected only a few times. DNA of the CDR3: TGTGCCAGCAGCTCGCTTAGCGGGAACAATGAGCAGTTCTTC. Residues: CASSSLSGNNEQFF. This chain links TRBV11-2 with TRBJ2-1, with 8 nucleotides matching TRBD2. Germline assignment: CDR1 SGHAT and CDR2 FQNNGV. This CDR3 is built from 14 residues. V trimming: 4 bases; J trimming: 5 bases; junction bases outside the gene matches: 4.

This clonotype was seen more than once but under ten times. The chain is built from TRBV10-1 and TRBJ1-3; the D gene is possibly TRBD1 (5 bases). V lost 4 bases, J lost 0 bases, and 7 bases lay in between. Germline-derived CDR1 and CDR2 are WNHNN and SYGVQD (reference sequence). CDR3 length: 14 residues. CDR3: CASSGGDSGNTIYF. CDR3 nucleotides: TGCGCCAGCAGTGGAGGGGACTCTGGAAACACCATATATTTT.

This chain connects TRBV5-1 to TRBJ2-7, with TRBD1 matching 9 bases. The V gene's germline CDR1 is SGHRS and CDR2 YFSETQ. This CDR3 spans 15 amino acids. J was trimmed by 4 bases and V by 3 bases; bases with no gene match: 8. This CDR3 is CASSSYTGGGYEQYF. The CDR3 DNA reads TGCGCCAGCAGCTCATATACAGGGGGCGGGTACGAGCAGTACTTC.

The V call is TRBV20-1, the J call TRBJ2-7, with 7 bases fitting TRBD1. V trimming: 5 bases; J trimming: 2 bases; junction bases outside the gene matches: 9. CDR1 and CDR2 from the germline V gene are DFQATT and SNEGSKA (reference sequence). CDR3 size: 14 residues. CDR3 DNA: TGCAGTGCTCGGGCAGGGGGTTCGGCCTACGAGCAGTACTTC. As protein: CSARAGGSAYEQYF.

This clonotype came up many times. This chain uses TRBV20-1 with TRBJ1-6; D not certain. The germline V gene encodes CDR1 DFQATT and CDR2 SNEGSKA (reference sequence). V was trimmed by 6 bases and J by 9 bases, leaving 12 bases between them. The CDR3 totals 12 residues. CDR3 residues: CSAVLWGSPLHF. The CDR3 coding sequence is TGCAGTGCGGTCCTGTGGGGTTCACCCCTCCACTTT.

This clonotype was counted at least ten times. This chain connects TRBV29-1 to TRBJ2-5; D gene uncertain. The CDR3 is 13 amino acids. The V gene's germline CDR1 is SQVTM and CDR2 ANQGSEA. V lost 4 bases to trimming and J lost 6 bases, with 15 bases between them. The CDR3 DNA reads TGCAGCGTTGGAAGTCCCCCACGGAAGACCCAGTACTTC. It translates to CSVGSPPRKTQYF.

At least ten counts were recorded for this clonotype. V usage is TRBV29-1 and J usage is TRBJ2-1; 7 bases match TRBD2. Germline CDR1 and CDR2: SQVTM and ANQGSEA. Losses at the gene ends were 7 bases for V and 8 bases for J; bases not matched to a gene: 8. This CDR3 comprises 12 residues. This chain's CDR3 is CSDTGSGDEQFF. The CDR3 bases are TGCAGCGATACCGGGAGCGGGGATGAGCAGTTCTTC.

The chain links TRBV12-3 or TRBV12-4 to TRBJ2-7, with D perhaps matching TRBD1 (6 bases). Trimming cost V 5 bases and J 4 bases, with 15 bases left between them. The CDR3 runs to 14 residues. The CDR3 DNA is TGTGCCAGCAGTCTCGGACAGTTCTTTTACGAGCAGTACTTC. Protein sequence: CASSLGQFFYEQYF.

This rearrangement joins TRBV20-1 to TRBJ1-5; D is uncertain. There are 14 residues in the CDR3. Germline assignment: CDR1 DFQATT and CDR2 SNEGSKA (reference sequence). V was cut by 1 base and J by 3 bases, with 10 bases left in between. CDR3 loop: CSARGLVYNQPQHF. CDR3 sequence (DNA): TGCAGTGCTAGAGGGCTGGTTTACAATCAGCCCCAGCATTTT.

On this clonotype: A clone one base away is much larger, so this may be a read error. This chain links TRBV20-1 with TRBJ2-3; no clear D gene. The CDR3 spans 13 residues. Per germline, CDR1 DFQATT and CDR2 SNEGSKA (reference sequence). Trimming stripped 5 bases from V and 2 bases from J, with 11 bases between. The CDR3 loop is CSAWPFHTDTQYF. The DNA for the CDR3 is TGCAGTGCTTGGCCCTTCCACACAGATACGCAGTATTTT.